This T cell receptor (beta chain) was found in a study of blood T cells in healthy people across ages. General study findings and limits: Expanded clonotype changes were possibly confounded by unknown donor CMV status. Per million T cells, the diversity of TCR beta decreased roughly linearly as age advanced. Aged donors had fewer naive CD4+ cells and lower diversity than long-lived donors.

Primers used in a second PCR of about 6 to 11 cycles were a sample-barcoded 5' primer and a J-beta primer mix. Researchers report that a template-switch adaptor with 12 random nucleotides tagged each cDNA molecule. Using its own MiXCR run on the 5' RACE reads, TCRdb lists one record per CDR3 protein. This table has roughly 1.5 million distinct CDR3 sequences, about 45% appearing once. Germline V gene data show CDR1 as ENHRY and CDR2 as SYGVKD. There are 13 residues in the CDR3. This clonotype was seen more than once but under ten times. Its target is unknown. The specimen was blood. The chain couples TRBV10-3 to TRBJ2-5; tentatively, D is TRBD2 (6 bases). The DNA end is a closer match to TRBJ2-7, so the J assignment may be wrong. The sequence was obtained from a woman between 18 and 30 years old in good health. The CDR3 bases are TGTGCCATTAAGTGGGGGGAAGCAACCGAGCAGTACTTC. As protein: CAIKWGEATEQYF.